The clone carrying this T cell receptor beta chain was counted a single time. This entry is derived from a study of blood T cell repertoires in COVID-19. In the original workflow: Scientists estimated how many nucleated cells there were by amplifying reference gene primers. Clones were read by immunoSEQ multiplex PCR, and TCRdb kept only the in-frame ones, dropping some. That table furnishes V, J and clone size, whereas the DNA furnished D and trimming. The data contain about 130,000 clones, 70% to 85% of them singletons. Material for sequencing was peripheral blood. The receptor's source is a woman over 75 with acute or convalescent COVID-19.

The CDR3 sequence is CASSQDFGEVDTEAFF. The DNA for the CDR3 is TGTGCCAGCAGCCAAGATTTCGGGGAAGTGGACACTGAAGCTTTCTTT. V is TRBV3-1 (or the pseudogene TRBV3-2) and J is TRBJ1-1; D is unclear. Germline V gene lookup returns CDR1 LGHDT and CDR2 YNNKEL (reference sequence). The ends were cut back, 0 bases at V and 3 bases at J, with 14 bases in the middle. The CDR3 has 16 amino acids.